The 18 T cell receptor beta chains presented below share a single source sample, sequenced in a study of beta chain features in type 1 diabetes. Whole-study results and caveats: TCRB CDR3 length was moderately but significantly reduced in all four CD4+ subsets of Type 1 diabetes patients.

Of the isolated RNA, all was reverse transcribed, and so the sequenced material was expressed TCRB transcripts. Method: immunoSEQ multiplex PCR; TCRdb's copy keeps in-frame clones and lacks some. The table shows some 270,000 clones, with approximately 10% occurring only once. The antigens of these receptors remain unknown. The sequencing input was naive CD4+ T cells from blood. The receptors were gathered from a man aged 25-45 years with type 1 diabetes.

For the CDR3, the DNA is TGCGCCAGCAGCCCAGGGACAGCGAGTTCACCCCTCCACTTT. It specifies CASSPGTASSPLHF. V usage is TRBV5-1 and J usage is TRBJ1-6; 7 bases agree with TRBD1. J gave up 9 bases and V 4 bases, and 7 bases lay outside the gene matches. CDR3 size: 14 residues. The V gene's germline CDR1 is SGHRS and CDR2 YFSETQ.

This clone was detected a few times. This chain uses TRBV4-2 with TRBJ1-3, with TRBD1 matching 9 bases. CDR1 is LGHNA, CDR2 YNFKEQ, per germline. This CDR3 has 16 residues. J gave up 1 base and V 0 bases, and 1 base lay outside the gene matches. CDR3 region: CASSQETGGSGNTIYF. The DNA for the CDR3 is TGTGCCAGCAGCCAAGAGACAGGGGGTTCTGGAAACACCATATATTTT.

The chain employs TRBV9 and TRBJ1-3; 7 nucleotides agree with TRBD1. This CDR3 is 19 amino acids long. Trimming at V came to 3 bases and at J to 0 bases, leaving 15 bases not matched to a gene. Germline CDR1 SGDLS, CDR2 YYNGEE. Written as DNA, the CDR3 is TGTGCCAGCAGCGGGAGACGACAGGGACAAACCATCTCTGGAAACACCATATATTTT. Amino acids: CASSGRRQGQTISGNTIYF.

The chain employs TRBV5-6 and TRBJ1-1, with TRBD1 as a possible D gene (5 bases). This CDR3 comprises 14 residues. The V gene's germline CDR1 is SGHDT and CDR2 YYEEEE. The V end lost 2 bases, the J end lost 2 bases, and 10 bases lay between the germline ends. The CDR3 loop reads CASSFRRVNTEAFF. The CDR3 DNA reads TGTGCCAGCAGCTTCCGCAGGGTCAACACTGAAGCTTTCTTT. Combining the CDR3 with reference TRBV5-6 and TRBJ1-1 gives the whole variable domain DAGVTQSPTHLIKTRGQQVTLRCSPKSGHDTVSWYQQALGQGPQFIFQYYEEEERQRGNFPDRFSGHQFPNYSSELNVNALLLGDSALYLCASSFRRVNTEAFFGQGTRLTVV.

This clone showed up just a few times. The V gene is TRBV9, the J gene TRBJ2-7; 9 bases are a match to TRBD1. CDR3 length: 15 amino acids. The junction had 3 bases not matched to a gene; V was cut back by 0 bases and J by 2 bases. Germline CDR1 and CDR2: SGDLS and YYNGEE. CDR3 sequence reads: CASSVAGTGTYEQYF. The CDR3 DNA is TGTGCCAGCAGCGTAGCCGGGACAGGGACCTACGAGCAGTACTTC.

The V call is TRBV13, the J call TRBJ1-4; D is unresolved. The length of the CDR3 is 14 residues. V was pared by 7 bases and J by 8 bases, with 17 bases between. The germline V gene has CDR1 PRHDT and CDR2 FYEKMQ (reference sequence). CDR3 loop: CASTSNRRREKLFF. CDR3 bases: TGTGCCAGCACCTCCAATCGTCGGCGGGAAAAACTGTTTTTT.

This clone was detected only a few times. This rearrangement joins TRBV18 to TRBJ2-1, with D perhaps matching TRBD2 (6 bases). From germline, CDR1 is KGHSH and CDR2 LQKENI. This CDR3 is built from 13 residues. Trimming stripped 6 bases from V and 4 bases from J, with 10 bases between. The CDR3 coding sequence is TGTGCCAGCTCCGGTCGGGGGTACAATGAGCAGTTCTTC. Residues: CASSGRGYNEQFF.

The chain carries TRBV14 and TRBJ2-5; D gene ambiguous. This CDR3 is 12 amino acids long. V lost 0 bases, J lost 5 bases, and 4 bases lay in between. Germline values: CDR1 SGHDN, CDR2 FVKESK. The CDR3 region is CASSQDYETQYF. The CDR3 coding sequence is TGTGCCAGCAGCCAAGACTATGAGACCCAGTACTTC.

J is TRBJ2-1 and V is TRBV5-1; the match to TRBD2 covers 11 bases. The V gene end was trimmed by 1 base and the J gene end by 4 bases; junction bases not matched to a gene: 1. The CDR3 consists of 15 residues. From germline, CDR1 is SGHRS and CDR2 YFSETQ. CDR3 in DNA: TGCGCCAGCAGCTTGACTAGCGGGGGTTACAATGAGCAGTTCTTC. It specifies CASSLTSGGYNEQFF.

This clone was detected only a few times. The V gene is TRBV2, the J gene TRBJ1-1; no clear D. Germline CDR1 SNHLY, CDR2 FYNNEI. The V and J ends lost 1 base and 1 base respectively, with 4 bases between them. This CDR3 spans 13 amino acids. The CDR3, as DNA: TGTGCCAGCAGTGAAGTCGGGAACACTGAAGCTTTCTTT. Encoded protein: CASSEVGNTEAFF.

This clone occurred a few times. The rearrangement uses TRBV9 and TRBJ2-5; D ambiguous. This CDR3 is 13 amino acids long. The germline V gene encodes CDR1 SGDLS and CDR2 YYNGEE. The V gene lost 3 bases and the J gene lost 4 bases, with 10 bases spanning the gap. In DNA, the CDR3 is TGTGCCAGCAGCGCGGGTCCTGGAGAGACCCAGTACTTC. Translation gives CASSAGPGETQYF. The full variable domain, its missing parts supplied by reference TRBV9 and TRBJ2-5, is DSGVTQTPKHLITATGQRVTLRCSPRSGDLSVYWYQQSLDQGLQFLIQYYNGEERAKGNILERFSAQQFPDLHSELNLSSLELGDSALYFCASSAGPGETQYFGPGTRLLVL.

A few counts support this clone. The chain joins TRBV30 to TRBJ2-5, with D uncertain. The CDR3 covers 13 residues. V was trimmed by 2 bases and J by 2 bases, leaving 9 bases between them. Germline V gene lookup returns CDR1 GTSNPN and CDR2 SVGIG (reference sequence). CDR3 coding DNA: TGTGCCTGGAGTCTTGGGCAGCAAGAGACCCAGTACTTC. Protein sequence: CAWSLGQQETQYF.

The rearrangement links TRBV4-2 to TRBJ2-2, with 12 bases fitting TRBD2. The CDR3 is made up of 17 amino acids. Losses at the gene ends were 1 base for V and 4 bases for J; bases not matched to a gene: 4. CDR1 is LGHNA, CDR2 YNFKEQ, per germline. In DNA form, the CDR3 reads TGTGCCAGCAGCCAAGGGACTAGCGGGGCCCTCACCGGGGAGCTGTTTTTT. This codes for CASSQGTSGALTGELFF.

The rearrangement joins TRBV11-2 to TRBJ2-7, with TRBD1 as a possible D gene (6 bases). The CDR3 sequence is 15 residues long. Looked up from germline, CDR1 is SGHAT and CDR2 is FQNNGV. Trimming removed 1 base from V and 0 bases from J, with 10 bases in between. The CDR3 loop is CASSLVRGISYEQYF. As DNA, the CDR3 is TGTGCCAGCAGCTTAGTTAGGGGGATCTCCTACGAGCAGTACTTC.

CDR3 DNA: TGTGCCAGCAGCCAGCTACCGAACACTGAAGCTTTCTTT. This sequence encodes CASSQLPNTEAFF. The rearrangement uses TRBV14 and TRBJ1-1; D is uncertain. The CDR3 totals 13 residues. Germline CDR1 reads SGHDN; CDR2 reads FVKESK. Trimming left V 3 bases short and J 1 base short, with 6 bases between.

This clone was observed a few times. The CDR3 nucleotides are TGTGCCATCTCGGTGGGGAGCGGCTACACCTTC. It specifies CAISVGSGYTF. The V call is TRBV10-3, the J call TRBJ1-2; no firm D call. With 8 bases removed from V and 8 bases from J, the gap between germline ends came to 12 bases. This CDR3 spans 11 amino acids. CDR1 is ENHRY and CDR2 is SYGVKD in the germline V gene.

This clone has just a few counts. The chain uses TRBV7-9 and TRBJ1-5; TRBD1 agrees at 9 bases. The CDR3 totals 15 residues. The V gene's germline CDR1 is SEHNR and CDR2 FQNEAQ (reference sequence). The ends lost 4 bases at V and 6 bases at J; junction bases unmatched: 7. CDR3 in DNA: TGTGCCAGCAGCTCGGGACAGGGCCTGGGTCAGCCCCAGCATTTT. Encoded protein: CASSSGQGLGQPQHF.

This clone appeared a few times. This chain links TRBV30 with TRBJ2-5, with D possibly TRBD2 on 6 matching bases. CDR1 is GTSNPN, CDR2 SVGIG, per germline (reference sequence). Between the trimmed V and J ends, which lost 4 bases and 9 bases, there was a span of 12 bases. The CDR3 covers 11 residues. CDR3 residues: CAWTVGEAQYF. The CDR3 nucleotides read TGTGCCTGGACCGTAGGGGAGGCCCAGTACTTC.